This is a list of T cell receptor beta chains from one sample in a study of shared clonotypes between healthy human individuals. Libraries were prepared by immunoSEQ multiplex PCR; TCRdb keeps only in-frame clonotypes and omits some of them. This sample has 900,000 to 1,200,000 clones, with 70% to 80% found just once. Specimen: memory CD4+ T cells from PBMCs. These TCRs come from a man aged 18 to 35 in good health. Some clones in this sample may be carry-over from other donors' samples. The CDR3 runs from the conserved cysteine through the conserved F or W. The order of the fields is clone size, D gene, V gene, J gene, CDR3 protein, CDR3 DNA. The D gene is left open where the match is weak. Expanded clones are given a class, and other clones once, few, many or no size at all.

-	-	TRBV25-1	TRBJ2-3	CASSEVKGNTDTQYF	TGTGCCAGCAGTGAAGTGAAGGGAAACACAGATACGCAGTATTTT
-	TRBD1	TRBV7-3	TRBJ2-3	CASSFGTGGTDTQYF	TGTGCCAGCAGCTTCGGGACAGGGGGCACAGATACGCAGTATTTT
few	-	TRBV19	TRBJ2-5	CASSISQLASETQYF	TGTGCCAGTAGTATCTCCCAACTAGCATCAGAGACCCAGTACTTC
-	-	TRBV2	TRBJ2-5	CASIGAAKETQYF	TGTGCCAGCATCGGAGCGGCTAAAGAGACCCAGTACTTC
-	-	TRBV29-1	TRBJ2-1	CSGGTSSEQFF	TGCAGCGGTGGGACTTCGAGTGAGCAGTTCTTC
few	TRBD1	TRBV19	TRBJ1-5	CASSLGQSSPPQHF	TGTGCCAGTAGTCTGGGACAGTCGTCACCGCCCCAGCATTTT
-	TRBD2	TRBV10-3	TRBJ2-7	CAISGLADSYEQYF	TGTGCCATCAGTGGTCTAGCGGACTCCTACGAGCAGTACTTC
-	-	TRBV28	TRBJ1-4	CASSFRGREKLFF	TGTGCCAGCAGTTTCAGGGGACGGGAAAAACTGTTTTTT
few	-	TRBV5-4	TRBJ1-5	CASSRDDQPQHF	TGTGCCAGCAGCAGGGATGATCAGCCCCAGCATTTT
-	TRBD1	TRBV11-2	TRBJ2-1	CASSLTGQGGYEQFF	TGTGCCAGCAGCCTCACGGGACAGGGGGGCTATGAGCAGTTCTTC
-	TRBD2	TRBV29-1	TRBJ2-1	CSERLAGANEQFF	TGCAGCGAACGACTAGCGGGAGCCAATGAGCAGTTCTTC
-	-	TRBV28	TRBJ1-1	CASSFLRNTEAFF	TGTGCCAGCAGTTTCCTCCGGAACACTGAAGCTTTCTTT
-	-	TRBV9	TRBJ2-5	CASTRGMGVETQYF	TGTGCCAGCACCCGGGGTATGGGTGTGGAGACCCAGTACTTC
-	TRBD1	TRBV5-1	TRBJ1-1	CASSLGVAGGRSEAFF	TGCGCCAGCAGCTTGGGAGTCGCAGGGGGCCGGTCTGAAGCTTTCTTT
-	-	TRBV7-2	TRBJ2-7	CASSPFSTSYEQYF	TGTGCCAGCAGCCCATTCTCGACGAGCTACGAGCAGTACTTC
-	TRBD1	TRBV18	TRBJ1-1	CASSPNRGNTEAFF	TGTGCCAGCTCACCGAACAGGGGGAACACTGAAGCTTTCTTT
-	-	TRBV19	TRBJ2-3	CASSITGRATDTQYF	TGTGCCAGTAGTATTACAGGGAGGGCCACAGATACGCAGTATTTT
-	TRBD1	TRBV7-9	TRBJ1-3	CASSIWTGLKNTIYF	TGTGCCAGCAGCATCTGGACAGGGCTAAAGAACACCATATATTTT
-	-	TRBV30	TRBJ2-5	CAWSGTGTQYF	TGTGCCTGGAGTGGTACAGGGACCCAGTACTTC
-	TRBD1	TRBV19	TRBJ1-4	CASSITGQEEKLFF	TGTGCCAGTAGTATAACAGGACAGGAGGAAAAACTGTTTTTT
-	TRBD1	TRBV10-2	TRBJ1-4	CASSDDRATNEKLFF	TGCGCCAGCAGTGATGACAGGGCCACTAATGAAAAACTGTTTTTT
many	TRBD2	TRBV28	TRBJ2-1	CASTSGGRPTSYNEQFF	TGTGCCAGCACCAGCGGGGGTCGTCCGACCTCCTACAATGAGCAGTTCTTC
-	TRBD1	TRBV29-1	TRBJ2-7	CSVGQGAHEQYF	TGCAGCGTGGGACAGGGAGCCCACGAGCAGTACTTC
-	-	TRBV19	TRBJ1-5	CASQRVGSNQPQHF	TGTGCCAGTCAAAGGGTGGGTAGCAATCAGCCCCAGCATTTT
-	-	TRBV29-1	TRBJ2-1	CSVEGLDASYNEQFF	TGCAGCGTTGAAGGTTTAGACGCTTCCTACAATGAGCAGTTCTTC
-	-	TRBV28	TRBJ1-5	CASSSPRGRSGRSNQPQHF	TGTGCCAGCAGTTCCCCACGCGGACGGTCAGGGCGTAGCAATCAGCCCCAGCATTTT
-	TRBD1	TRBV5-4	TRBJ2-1	CASKKTGTGYNEQFF	TGTGCCAGCAAAAAGACCGGGACAGGGTACAATGAGCAGTTCTTC
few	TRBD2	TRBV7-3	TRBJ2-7	CASSERTSGGPQQYF	TGTGCCAGCAGCGAGCGGACTAGCGGAGGGCCCCAGCAGTACTTC
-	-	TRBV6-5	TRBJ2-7	CASSRSGRAYEQYF	TGTGCCAGCAGTCGCTCAGGGAGAGCCTACGAGCAGTACTTC
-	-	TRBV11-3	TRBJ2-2	CASSLDPNTGELFF	TGTGCCAGCAGCTTAGACCCGAACACCGGGGAGCTGTTTTTT
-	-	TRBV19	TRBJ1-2	CASSHPTRLSYGYTF	TGTGCCAGTAGTCACCCGACCCGTCTGAGTTATGGCTACACCTTC
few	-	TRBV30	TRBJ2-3	CAWSVGGVRDTQYF	TGTGCCTGGAGTGTAGGGGGGGTAAGAGATACGCAGTATTTT
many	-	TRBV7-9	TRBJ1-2	CASSLSDSPYYGYTF	TGTGCCAGCAGCTTATCGGACTCCCCCTACTATGGCTACACCTTC
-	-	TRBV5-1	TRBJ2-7	CASSWLPGLGSYEQYF	TGCGCCAGCAGCTGGCTCCCGGGTCTAGGCTCCTACGAGCAGTACTTC
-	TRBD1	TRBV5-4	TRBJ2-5	CASSLRDRGPETQYF	TGTGCCAGCAGCTTGCGGGACAGGGGGCCTGAGACCCAGTACTTC
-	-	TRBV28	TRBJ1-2	CASLKGSYGYTF	TGTGCCAGCTTGAAGGGCAGCTATGGCTACACCTTC
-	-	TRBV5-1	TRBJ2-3	CASTQLGSGAADTQYF	TGCGCCAGCACCCAGCTTGGCTCGGGGGCAGCAGATACGCAGTATTTT
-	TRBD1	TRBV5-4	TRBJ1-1	CASSFITSGGTEAFF	TGTGCCAGCAGCTTCATTACCTCAGGGGGCACTGAAGCTTTCTTT
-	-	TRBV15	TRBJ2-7	CATSRDGTTYEQYF	TGTGCCACCAGCAGAGATGGTACGACCTACGAGCAGTACTTC
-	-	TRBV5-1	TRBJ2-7	CASSLGLGVLGSYEQYF	TGCGCCAGCAGCTTGGGGTTAGGGGTTTTAGGGTCCTACGAGCAGTACTTC
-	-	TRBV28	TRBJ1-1	CASRLLNTEAFF	TGTGCCAGCAGACTGCTGAACACTGAAGCTTTCTTT
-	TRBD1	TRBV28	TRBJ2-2	CASSHRGLLFDGELFF	TGTGCCAGCAGCCACAGGGGGCTTCTGTTCGACGGGGAGCTGTTTTTT
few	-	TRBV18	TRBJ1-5	CASSPDRGNQPQHF	TGTGCCAGCTCACCAGATAGGGGGAATCAGCCCCAGCATTTT
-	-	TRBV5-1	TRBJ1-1	CASSLVILGNTEAFF	TGCGCCAGCAGCTTGGTTATTCTCGGGAACACTGAAGCTTTCTTT
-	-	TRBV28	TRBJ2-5	CASSQRSGGQGETQYF	TGTGCCAGCAGCCAAAGATCGGGGGGCCAGGGAGAGACCCAGTACTTC
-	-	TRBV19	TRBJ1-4	CASSVVFEKLFF	TGTGCCAGTAGCGTGGTTTTTGAAAAACTGTTTTTT
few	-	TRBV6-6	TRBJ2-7	CASRDGSSEQYF	TGTGCCAGCCGGGACGGATCGAGCGAGCAGTACTTC
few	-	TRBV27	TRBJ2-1	CASSLREYNEQFF	TGTGCCAGCAGTCTTAGGGAATACAATGAGCAGTTCTTC
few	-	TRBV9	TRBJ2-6	CASTPGAPGANVLTF	TGTGCCAGCACCCCAGGGGCCCCTGGGGCCAACGTCCTGACTTTC
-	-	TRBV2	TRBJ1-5	CASSEGRVGNQPQHF	TGTGCCAGCAGTGAAGGCAGGGTTGGGAATCAGCCCCAGCATTTT
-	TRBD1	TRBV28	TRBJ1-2	CASFPGRGENGYTF	TGTGCCAGCTTCCCGGGCAGGGGGGAGAATGGCTACACCTTC
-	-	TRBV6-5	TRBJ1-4	CASSSSGRDEKLFF	TGTGCCAGCAGTTCCTCAGGGAGAGATGAAAAACTGTTTTTT
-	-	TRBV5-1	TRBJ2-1	CASSFVGSSEQFF	TGCGCCAGCAGCTTCGTAGGTAGCTCCGAGCAGTTCTTC
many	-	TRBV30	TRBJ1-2	CAWNKQPGGTNYGYTF	TGTGCCTGGAATAAACAACCTGGGGGAACTAACTATGGCTACACCTTC
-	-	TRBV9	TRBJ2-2	CASSVDPGGTGELFF	TGTGCCAGCAGCGTAGATCCAGGCGGGACCGGGGAGCTGTTTTTT
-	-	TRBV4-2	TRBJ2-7	CASSLSEVVGDYEQYF	TGTGCCAGCAGCCTCTCTGAGGTGGTGGGGGACTACGAGCAGTACTTC
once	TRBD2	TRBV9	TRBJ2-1	CASSPRAGLAGYNEQFF	TGTGCCAGCAGCCCCCGGGCCGGCCTAGCGGGGTACAATGAGCAGTTCTTC
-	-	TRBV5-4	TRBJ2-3	CASSLGHTDTQYF	TGTGCCAGCAGCTTGGGCCACACAGATACGCAGTATTTT
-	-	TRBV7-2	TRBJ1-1	CASSAYNTEAFF	TGTGCCAGCAGCGCTTATAACACTGAAGCTTTCTTT